This TCR beta chain originates from a study of cytomegalovirus exposure and HLA in healthy donors. Broader study findings: It was reported in a later analysis that an Asian-associated ancestry cluster showed fewer N-insertions than the roughly 660-donor mean. Among the sequence variants, a highly shared cluster was likely an artifact of sequencing. What TCR beta sequences reportedly achieved was accurate prediction of HLA-A and HLA-B alleles in most subjects.

The study ran its PCR with 60 Vbeta and 13 Jbeta primers. Authors' processing steps: A later analysis tallied 80 million to 100 million unique TCR beta chains, 9 million to 12 million of them shared. Sequencing was performed with immunoSEQ multiplex PCR; in TCRdb, only in-frame clones are kept and a portion is missing. For V, J and clone size, that table is used; D and trimming come from the DNA. The table lists about 88,000 clones, approximately 71% of them singletons. Details on this clone: Its antigen is unknown.

Between the trimmed V and J ends, which lost 0 bases and 4 bases, there was a span of 7 bases. This CDR3 contains 14 residues. Germline assignment: CDR1 MNHEY and CDR2 SVGAGI. This sequence originates from a man aged 50 to 60 in good health and CMV-seronegative. Sequences were obtained from PBMCs. This chain links TRBV6-5 with TRBJ2-4, with D possibly matching TRBD1 (6 bases). CDR3 sequence: CASSYSQGKNIQYF. CDR3 nucleotides: TGTGCCAGCAGTTACTCGCAGGGGAAAAACATTCAGTACTTC.